The 20 T cell receptor beta chains below all came from one sample that was sequenced in a study of T-cell memory formation after mild COVID-19. MiXCR, run by TCRdb on the 5' RACE reads, gives a single entry per CDR3 protein. The data contain some 490,000 distinct CDR3 sequences, roughly 20% of them singletons. Sequences were obtained from PBMCs or a T cell subset sorted from them (not recorded which). The source is an adult woman who had mild COVID-19 (a few samples of this study predate the infection). Cell type and time point are not known.

V is TRBV5-1 and J is TRBJ1-1; no clear D gene. The V end lost 2 bases, the J end lost 2 bases, and 10 bases lay between the germline ends. The CDR3 totals 14 residues. CDR1 is SGHRS, CDR2 YFSETQ, per germline. This CDR3 is CASSFSGENTEAFF. The DNA of the CDR3 is TGCGCCAGCAGCTTTAGCGGTGAAAACACTGAAGCTTTCTTT. Full variable domain (remainder filled in from reference TRBV5-1 and TRBJ1-1): KAGVTQTPRYLIKTRGQQVTLSCSPISGHRSVSWYQQTPGQGLQFLFEYFSETQRNKGNFPGRFSGRQFSNSRSEMNVSTLELGDSALYLCASSFSGENTEAFFGQGTRLTVV.

V is TRBV20-1 and J is TRBJ2-7; D gene unclear. This CDR3 spans 13 amino acids. V was shortened by 3 bases and J by 0 bases, with 9 bases between the two germline ends. CDR1 and CDR2 (germline): DFQATT, SNEGSKA (reference sequence). CDR3 protein: CSARSGYSYEQYF. The CDR3 coding sequence is TGCAGTGCTAGGTCGGGCTACTCCTACGAGCAGTACTTC.

This clonotype was found a few times. V gene TRBV7-6 combines with J gene TRBJ2-5; D remains ambiguous. From germline, CDR1 is SGHVS and CDR2 FNYEAQ. Trimming removed 0 bases from V and 2 bases from J, with 13 bases in between. This CDR3 contains 16 residues. The CDR3 protein is CASSLAGGYVQETQYF. The CDR3 bases are TGTGCCAGCAGCTTAGCGGGCGGATACGTTCAAGAGACCCAGTACTTC.

V usage is TRBV13 and J usage is TRBJ2-7; TRBD1 agrees at 7 bases. The V and J ends lost 7 bases and 4 bases, in that order; junction bases with no gene match: 4. CDR1 and CDR2 (germline): PRHDT, FYEKMQ (reference sequence). The CDR3 consists of 12 residues. CDR3 region: CASTSTGYEQYF. The CDR3 DNA reads TGTGCCAGCACCTCGACAGGGTACGAGCAGTACTTC.

The chain employs TRBV30 and TRBJ2-1; possibly TRBD2 for D (6 bases). The CDR3 has 13 residues. Germline V gene data show CDR1 as GTSNPN and CDR2 as SVGIG (reference sequence). Trimming left V 4 bases short and J 2 bases short, with 9 bases between. In DNA, the CDR3 is TGTGCCTGGAAGGAGGGTCCCTACAATGAGCAGTTCTTC. Encoded protein: CAWKEGPYNEQFF.

This chain uses TRBV13 with TRBJ2-5; TRBD2 matches 10 bases. From germline, CDR1 is PRHDT and CDR2 FYEKMQ (reference sequence). The CDR3 runs to 15 residues. V shed 5 bases and J 6 bases; nucleotides not matched to a gene: 9. This chain's CDR3 is CASSPVPAGGKTQYF. DNA of the CDR3: TGTGCCAGCAGCCCCGTCCCAGCGGGGGGGAAGACCCAGTACTTC.

This clonotype has just a few counts. CDR3 sequence (DNA): TGTGCCAGCAGCGCTACTAGCGGACCGGTGTACGAGCAGTACTTC. Translation gives CASSATSGPVYEQYF. This chain joins TRBV9 and TRBJ2-7, with TRBD2 matching over 8 bases. Looked up from germline, CDR1 is SGDLS and CDR2 is YYNGEE. The CDR3 runs 15 residues. Losses at the gene ends were 3 bases for V and 4 bases for J; bases not matched to a gene: 9.

This clonotype was recorded a few times. V usage is TRBV5-5 and J usage is TRBJ2-5, with 7 nucleotides matching TRBD2. There are 18 residues in the CDR3. Germline V lookup: CDR1 SGHKS, CDR2 YYEKEE (reference sequence). Unmatched junction bases numbered 17, after V lost 2 bases and J lost 4 bases. This CDR3 is CASSLAGTAAGSGETQYF. The DNA of the CDR3 is TGTGCCAGCAGCTTAGCCGGGACGGCAGCGGGGTCTGGAGAGACCCAGTACTTC.

The chain couples TRBV20-1 to TRBJ2-7; 11 nucleotides match TRBD2. Germline-derived CDR1 and CDR2 are DFQATT and SNEGSKA (reference sequence). The V gene end was trimmed by 3 bases and the J gene end by 6 bases; junction bases not matched to a gene: 4. This CDR3 is built from 13 residues. CDR3 amino acids: CSARDLAGGEQYF. Written as DNA, the CDR3 is TGCAGTGCTAGGGACCTAGCGGGGGGCGAGCAGTACTTC.

CDR3 DNA sequence: TGCAGCGTTGCACAGGTGAATGAGCAGTTCTTC. This gives the protein CSVAQVNEQFF. V and J are TRBV29-1 and TRBJ2-1, with a possible D match to TRBD1 (5 bases). Trimming cost V 4 bases and J 7 bases, with 8 bases left between them. This CDR3 is built from 11 residues. Germline V gene sequence: CDR1 SQVTM, CDR2 ANQGSEA.

This chain uses TRBV20-1 with TRBJ2-7, with 10 bases lining up with TRBD1. The trim removed 3 bases at V and 2 bases at J, leaving 16 bases unmatched. The CDR3 runs to 18 residues. Germline assignment: CDR1 DFQATT and CDR2 SNEGSKA (reference sequence). The CDR3 DNA sequence: TGCAGTGCTAGGGGTACCGGGACAGGGGTAATAGCGACCTACGAGCAGTACTTC. It codes for CSARGTGTGVIATYEQYF.

The chain carries TRBV7-2 and TRBJ2-3, with 12 nucleotides matching TRBD1. The CDR3 runs 14 residues. The germline V gene encodes CDR1 SGHTA and CDR2 FQGNSA. V lost 9 bases, J lost 4 bases, and 5 bases stayed unmatched. The CDR3 DNA reads as TGTGCCAGTTGGGACAGGGGGCGATCAGATACGCAGTATTTT. This translates into CASWDRGRSDTQYF.

The CDR3 coding sequence is TGCAGCGTGTGGGACAGGTTGAACGAGCAGTACTTC. Amino acid sequence: CSVWDRLNEQYF. The genes are TRBV29-1 and TRBJ2-7; TRBD1 aligns across 8 bases. The trim removed 6 bases at V and 5 bases at J, leaving 6 bases unmatched. Looked up from germline, CDR1 is SQVTM and CDR2 is ANQGSEA. The CDR3 consists of 12 residues.

This clonotype came up a few times. The chain employs TRBV7-2 and TRBJ2-7; 11 bases align to TRBD2. V lost 5 bases and J lost 3; bases outside the gene matches: 12. The CDR3 consists of 17 residues. From germline, CDR1 is SGHTA and CDR2 FQGNSA. The DNA for the CDR3 is TGTGCCAGCAGCCTAGACCTCCTGACTAGCGGGAACTACGAGCAGTACTTC. Protein: CASSLDLLTSGNYEQYF.

This clonotype was counted many times. The chain recombines TRBV7-8 with TRBJ2-7, with 9 nucleotides matching TRBD1. V gave up 5 bases and J gave up 4 bases; unmatched junction bases: 12. Germline CDR1 SGHVS, CDR2 FQNEAQ. This CDR3 has 16 amino acids. DNA for the CDR3: TGTGCCAGCAGCATGCCCCGGGACAGGGAGACTTACGAGCAGTACTTC. Protein product: CASSMPRDRETYEQYF. Supplemented by reference TRBV7-8 and TRBJ2-7, the full variable domain reads GAGVSQSPRYKVAKRGQDVALRCDPISGHVSLFWYQQALGQGPEFLTYFQNEAQLDKSGLPSDRFFAERPEGSVSTLKIQRTQQEDSAVYLCASSMPRDRETYEQYFGPGTRLTVT.

This chain links TRBV6-5 with TRBJ2-1; 10 nucleotides match TRBD2. Trimming cost V 5 bases and J 0 bases; bases outside gene matches: 4. The CDR3 has 16 residues. Germline V CDR1 and CDR2: MNHEY, SVGAGI. The CDR3 bases are TGTGCCAGCAGTCCTACTAGCGGGGTCTCCTACAATGAGCAGTTCTTC. Translation: CASSPTSGVSYNEQFF.

The chain carries TRBV12-3 or TRBV12-4 and TRBJ1-2; 7 bases map to TRBD1. Unmatched junction bases numbered 9, after V lost 6 bases and J lost 8 bases. This CDR3 is built from 13 residues. The CDR3 region is CASSLMTGSGYTF. CDR3 sequence (DNA): TGTGCCAGCAGCCTCATGACAGGGTCCGGCTACACCTTC.

The sample holds a few counts of this clonotype. The chain employs TRBV28 and TRBJ1-1, with TRBD1 matching 8 bases. The germline V gene has CDR1 MDHEN and CDR2 SYDVKM. The CDR3 loop spans 14 amino acids. V gave up 6 bases and J gave up 2 bases; unmatched junction bases: 5. The CDR3, as DNA: TGTGCCAGCAGCAGGGGGCCTGATAACACTGAAGCTTTCTTT. Amino acid sequence: CASSRGPDNTEAFF.

This clonotype was recorded a few times. The chain recombines TRBV20-1 with TRBJ2-1; 12 nucleotides match TRBD2. Losses at the gene ends were 5 bases for V and 10 bases for J; bases not matched to a gene: 15. This CDR3 comprises 16 residues. CDR1 is DFQATT and CDR2 is SNEGSKA in the germline V gene (reference sequence). CDR3 sequence reads: CSALLTGTSGFYEQFF. DNA for the CDR3: TGCAGTGCTCTCCTTACCGGGACTAGCGGGTTCTACGAGCAGTTCTTC.

This clonotype was detected many times. The genes are TRBV5-1 and TRBJ2-7; D may match TRBD1 or TRBD2 (5 bases each). Trimming took 7 bases from V and 2 from J, leaving 7 bases between them. The germline V gene has CDR1 SGHRS and CDR2 YFSETQ. The CDR3 is made up of 11 amino acids. CDR3 protein: CASRGTYEQYF. Written as DNA, the CDR3 is TGCGCCAGCCGGGGCACCTACGAGCAGTACTTC. The whole variable domain, remainder taken from reference TRBV5-1 and TRBJ2-7, is KAGVTQTPRYLIKTRGQQVTLSCSPISGHRSVSWYQQTPGQGLQFLFEYFSETQRNKGNFPGRFSGRQFSNSRSEMNVSTLELGDSALYLCASRGTYEQYFGPGTRLTVT.